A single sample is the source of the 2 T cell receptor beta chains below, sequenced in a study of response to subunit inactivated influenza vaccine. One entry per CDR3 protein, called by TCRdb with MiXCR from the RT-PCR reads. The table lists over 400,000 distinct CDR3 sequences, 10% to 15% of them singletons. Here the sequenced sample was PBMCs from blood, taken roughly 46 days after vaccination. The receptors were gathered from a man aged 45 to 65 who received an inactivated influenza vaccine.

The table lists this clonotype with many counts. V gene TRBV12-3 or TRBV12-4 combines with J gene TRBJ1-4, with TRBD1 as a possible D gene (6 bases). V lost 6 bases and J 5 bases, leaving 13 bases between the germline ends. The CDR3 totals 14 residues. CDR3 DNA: TGTGCCAGCAGCCCAGGGGTCGAGAATGAAAAACTGTTTTTT. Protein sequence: CASSPGVENEKLFF.

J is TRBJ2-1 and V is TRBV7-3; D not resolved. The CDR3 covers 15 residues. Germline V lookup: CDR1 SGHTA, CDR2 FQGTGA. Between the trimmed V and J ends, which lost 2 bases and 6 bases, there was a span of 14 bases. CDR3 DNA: TGTGCCAGCAGCTTATCTAGGGATATCAGCAATGAGCAGTTCTTC. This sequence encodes CASSLSRDISNEQFF. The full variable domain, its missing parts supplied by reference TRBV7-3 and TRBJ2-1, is GAGVSQTPSNKVTEKGKYVELRCDPISGHTALYWYRQSLGQGPEFLIYFQGTGAADDSGLPNDRFFAVRPEGSVSTLKIQRTERGDSAVYLCASSLSRDISNEQFFGPGTRLTVL.